This TCR beta chain was retrieved from a study of OX40 agonist ivuxolimab in advanced cancers. Study-level background: The patients received agonistic anti-OX40 (CD134) antibody ivuxolimab. Dose-escalation patients had hepatocellular carcinoma, melanoma, renal cell or head and neck cancer. Patients were roughly 87% male with ages roughly 23 to 79, mean around 61.

The table came from immunoSEQ multiplex PCR; TCRdb's copy has only in-frame clones and leaves some out. The sample records 30,000 to 45,000 clones, about 82% being singletons. Study results and caveats: Averaged across samples, CD8+ T cells carried more expanded clones than CD4+ did.

In the case of this clone: Its antigen remains unidentified.

The CDR3 is 14 residues long. Germline V lookup: CDR1 GTSNPN, CDR2 SVGIG (reference sequence). Between the trimmed V and J ends, which lost 5 bases and 7 bases, there was a span of 21 bases. This receptor was obtained from an adult with an advanced solid tumor such as melanoma, head and neck, liver or kidney cancer. This chain joins TRBV30 and TRBJ2-7; D gene unclear. The sample consisted of CD4+ or CD8+ T cells sorted from blood, taken in a trial of the OX40 agonist ivuxolimab. CDR3: CAWRRPGGPLEQYF. CDR3 sequence (DNA): TGTGCCTGGCGCAGACCGGGTGGGCCCTTGGAGCAGTACTTC.